This T cell receptor beta chain was captured in a study of T cell changes during pregnancy in multiple sclerosis. The table came from immunoSEQ multiplex PCR; TCRdb's copy has only in-frame clones and leaves some out. The sample holds about 80,000 clones, 92% seen once. The CDR3 runs 15 residues. Germline V gene sequence: CDR1 SGHRS, CDR2 YFSETQ. The ends lost 3 bases at V and 2 bases at J; junction bases unmatched: 5. The chain uses TRBV5-1 and TRBJ2-3, with TRBD2 matching 8 bases. The source of this sequence is a female donor with multiple sclerosis, enrolled in a pregnancy study. Sample: peripheral blood, taken before pregnancy. The CDR3 spells CASSYTSGVTDTQYF. The CDR3 nucleotides read TGCGCCAGCAGCTACACTAGCGGAGTCACAGATACGCAGTATTTT. The variable domain in full, with the rest retrieved from reference TRBV5-1 and TRBJ2-3, is KAGVTQTPRYLIKTRGQQVTLSCSPISGHRSVSWYQQTPGQGLQFLFEYFSETQRNKGNFPGRFSGRQFSNSRSEMNVSTLELGDSALYLCASSYTSGVTDTQYFGPGTRLTVL.